This T cell receptor (beta chain) was obtained from a study of identical twins listed by TCRdb under 2016. General notes on the study: To test whether fetal clonotypes persist, this study deep-sequenced TCR alpha and beta repertoires from monozygotic twins, from unrelated adults of various ages, and from cord blood. To rule out contamination, the twin experiments were replicated at different times with different library preparation protocols.

The library was obtained by 5' RACE. Sequenced using an Illumina HiSeq 2000. Template switching added a universal primer binding site, and the final cDNA carried a unique molecular identifier that allowed TCR cDNA molecules to be counted accurately. First-strand cDNA for TCR alpha and beta chains was synthesized from specific primers in the conserved constant-segment region. Each cDNA library was double barcoded, with a SMART-Mk sample barcode plus Illumina barcodes, to control for contamination. TruSeq adapter sequences along with Illumina sample barcodes were introduced in two successive PCR steps. The Illumina HiSeq platform was used with custom primers to sequence TCR alpha and beta cDNA libraries. Per the source publication's procedure: Unique molecular identifiers were extracted from raw reads with MiGEC, and CDR3 positions were determined with MiXCR. For each individual, recombination models were inferred using an EM algorithm with the repgenHMM and IGoR tools. Shared clonotypes were analyzed with the tcR package in R, and sharing was normalized by the product of cloneset sizes. To study raw recombination without the effects of thymic and clonal selection, out-of-frame nonproductive sequences were analyzed. TCRdb reprocessing: public reads trimmed at Q25 with fastp, clones called with MiXCR, in-frame beta chains kept. Each CDR3 protein appears once, grouped with its most common genes and DNA. V and J calls and clone size were set by TCRdb, not the authors. Across this sample there are 240,000 or so distinct CDR3 sequences, with approximately 10% seen only once. 10% of the sample is in the top ten clones.

What the research found in general, with its limitations: Fewer insertions were carried by abundant cord blood beta clonotypes; a weaker similar trend was observed in young adult naive repertoires, while no such trend was observed in memory repertoires. Zero-insertion analyses could be partly confounded by invariant T cells such as MAIT and iNKT, though diverse VJ usage argued against such confounding for most clonotypes. Because the same donors could not be followed over many years, the conclusions depended on cross-sectional statistical analysis. In monozygotic twins, out-of-frame TCR alpha sharing was systematically underestimated by recombination models, although the models agreed with sharing between unrelated individuals. Compared with coincidental sharing between unrelated individuals, an excess of low generation-probability sequences was observed among out-of-frame TCR alpha sequences shared between twins. A weaker excess of twin sharing was found in beta out-of-frame sequences because the signal-to-noise ratio was lowered by fewer shared sequences.

The CDR3 has 14 amino acids, counting the end cysteine and phenylalanine. The only DNA kept is the CDR3, 42 bases in frame from the first base. Trimming costs V 0 bases and J 7 bases, and their ends lie 13 bases apart. As encoded in the germline V gene, CDR1 is SGHDT while CDR2 is YYEEEE. Comment on this clonotype: What this receptor recognizes is not known. It has no much larger one-base neighbor in the sample; base qualities were not kept.

All donors were healthy Caucasians. Miltenyi CD45RO+ enrichment and human naive T-cell isolation kits were used to isolate memory (CD45RO+) and naive T cells from PBMC. The clonotype originates from a man between 50 and 59 years old in good health. The sequenced material came from memory T cells sorted from blood. The meaning of the sample's cell subset or site label: CD45RO+ enriched T cells. The sequence is built from TRBV5-6 and TRBJ1-1; TRBD1 could be the D gene, as 5 bases match. This receptor has the CDR3 CASSLGPPRGEAFF. The DNA is as follows: TGTGCCAGCAGCTTGGGGCCGCCGAGGGGTGAAGCTTTCTTT. The CDR3 plus the reference TRBV5-6 and TRBJ1-1 genes for the other parts give the full variable domain: DAGVTQSPTHLIKTRGQQVTLRCSPKSGHDTVSWYQQALGQGPQFIFQYYEEEERQRGNFPDRFSGHQFPNYSSELNVNALLLGDSALYLCASSLGPPRGEAFFGQGTRLTVV.